What follows is one T cell receptor (beta chain) and its context. Its antigen is undetermined. Preparation of TRB cDNA libraries relied on 5' RACE carrying UMI labels. TCRdb derives one entry per CDR3 protein from the 5' RACE reads, leaving out DNA. The listing contains just over 60,000 distinct CDR3 sequences. The data originate from a study of CXCR3-negative and CXCR3-positive naive CD8 T cells. The study, taken as a whole, reports: Similar TRBV-TRBJ gene usage was seen in naive CXCR3-negative and CXCR3-positive cells, but not in memory cells. Much lower diversity was found in memory CD8+ cells, while both naive subsets had comparably high diversity. Because surface CD5 did not distinguish the naive subsets, TCR strength was inferred from TRB CDR3 properties. Researchers report that CXCR3-positive naive cells carry more hydrophobic TRB CDR3s than CXCR3-negative naive cells.

The CDR3 is 11 amino acids. The sample taken for sequencing was naive CXCR3- CD8+ T cells from blood. Noted subset: CD45RO-CCR7+CD27+CD95- naive CD8+ T cells lacking CXCR3 (TNR3-). This rearrangement joins TRBV12-3 or TRBV12-4 to TRBJ2-1. The TCR sequence derives from a human donor in good health. Some clones in this sample may be carry-over from other donors' samples. This CDR3 reads CASSLDIEQFF.